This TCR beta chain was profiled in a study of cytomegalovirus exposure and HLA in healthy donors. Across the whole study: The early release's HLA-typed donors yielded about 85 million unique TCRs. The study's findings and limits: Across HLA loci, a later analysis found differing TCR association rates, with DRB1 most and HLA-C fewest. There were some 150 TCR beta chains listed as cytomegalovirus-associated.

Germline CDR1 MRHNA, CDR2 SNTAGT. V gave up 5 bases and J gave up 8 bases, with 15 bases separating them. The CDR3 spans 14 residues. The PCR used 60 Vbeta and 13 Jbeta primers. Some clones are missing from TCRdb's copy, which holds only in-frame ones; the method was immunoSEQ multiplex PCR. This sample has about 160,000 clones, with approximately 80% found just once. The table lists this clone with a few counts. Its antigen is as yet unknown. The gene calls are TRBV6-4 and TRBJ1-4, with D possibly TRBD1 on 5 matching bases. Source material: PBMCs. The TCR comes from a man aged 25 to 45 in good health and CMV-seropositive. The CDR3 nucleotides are TGTGCCAGCAGTAATCAGGGCTCCCAAGAAAAACTGTTTTTT. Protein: CASSNQGSQEKLFF.